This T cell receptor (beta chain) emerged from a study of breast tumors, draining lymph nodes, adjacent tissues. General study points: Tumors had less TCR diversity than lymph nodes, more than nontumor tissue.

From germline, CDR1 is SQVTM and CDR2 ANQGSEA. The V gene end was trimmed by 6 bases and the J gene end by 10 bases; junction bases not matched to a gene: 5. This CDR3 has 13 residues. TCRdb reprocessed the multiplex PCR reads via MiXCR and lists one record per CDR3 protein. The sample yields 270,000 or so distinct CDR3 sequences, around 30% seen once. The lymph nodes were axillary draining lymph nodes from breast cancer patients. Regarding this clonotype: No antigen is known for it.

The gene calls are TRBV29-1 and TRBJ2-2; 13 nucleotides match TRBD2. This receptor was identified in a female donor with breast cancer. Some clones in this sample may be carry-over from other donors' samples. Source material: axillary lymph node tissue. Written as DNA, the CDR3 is TGCAGCGTACCGGGACTAGCGGGAACGGAGCTGTTTTTT. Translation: CSVPGLAGTELFF.